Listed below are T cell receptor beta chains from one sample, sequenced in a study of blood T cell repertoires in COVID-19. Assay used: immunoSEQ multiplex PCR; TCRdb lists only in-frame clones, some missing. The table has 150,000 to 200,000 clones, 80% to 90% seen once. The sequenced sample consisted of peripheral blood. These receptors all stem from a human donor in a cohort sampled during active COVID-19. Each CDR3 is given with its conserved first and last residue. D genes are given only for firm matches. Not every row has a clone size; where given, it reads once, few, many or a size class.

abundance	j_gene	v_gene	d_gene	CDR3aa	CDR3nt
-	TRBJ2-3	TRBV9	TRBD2	CASSVITSGGKDTQYF	TGTGCCAGCAGCGTAATAACTAGCGGGGGGAAAGATACGCAGTATTTT
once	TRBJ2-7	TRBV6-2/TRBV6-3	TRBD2	CASSYHPLAGRFEQYF	TGTGCCAGCAGTTACCACCCCCTAGCGGGAAGGTTCGAGCAGTACTTC
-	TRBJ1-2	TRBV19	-	CASSRGDYGYTF	TGTGCCAGTAGCAGGGGCGACTATGGCTACACCTTC
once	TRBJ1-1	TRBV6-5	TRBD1	CASSTPQGQAFF	TGTGCCAGCAGTACCCCACAGGGGCAAGCTTTCTTT
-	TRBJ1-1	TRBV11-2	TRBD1	CASSFAGTGGGTEAFF	TGTGCCAGCAGCTTCGCCGGGACAGGGGGTGGAACTGAAGCTTTCTTT
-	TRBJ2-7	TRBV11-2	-	CASTVGRNEQYF	TGTGCCAGCACCGTAGGGAGGAACGAGCAGTACTTC
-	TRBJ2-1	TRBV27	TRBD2	CASSQGLAGYNEQFF	TGTGCCAGCAGTCAGGGACTAGCGGGGTACAATGAGCAGTTCTTC
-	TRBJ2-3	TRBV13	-	CASSPQIGTDTQYF	TGTGCCAGCAGCCCACAGATTGGCACAGATACGCAGTATTTT
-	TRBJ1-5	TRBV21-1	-	CASSKIPQNRTGGQPQHF	TGTGCCAGCAGCAAGATACCCCAGAACAGGACAGGCGGTCAGCCCCAGCATTTT
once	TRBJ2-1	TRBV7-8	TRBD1	CASSSGTAKVNEQFF	TGTGCCAGCAGCTCCGGGACAGCCAAAGTCAATGAGCAGTTCTTC
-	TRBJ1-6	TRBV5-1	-	CASSLGPQGNSPLHF	TGCGCCAGCAGCTTGGGGCCACAGGGTAATTCACCCCTCCACTTT
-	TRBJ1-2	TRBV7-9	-	CASSLGANRPANYGYTF	TGTGCCAGCAGCTTAGGAGCTAACAGACCCGCTAACTATGGCTACACCTTC
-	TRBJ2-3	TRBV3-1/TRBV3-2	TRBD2	CASSRNVRGRDTQYF	TGTGCCAGCAGCCGGAATGTGCGGGGGAGAGATACGCAGTATTTT
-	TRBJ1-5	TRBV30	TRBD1	CAWSGRTGSRRQPQHF	TGTGCCTGGAGTGGCAGGACAGGTTCTCGGAGGCAGCCCCAGCATTTT
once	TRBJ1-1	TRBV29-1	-	CSVRDITEAFF	TGCAGCGTTCGGGACATCACTGAAGCTTTCTTT
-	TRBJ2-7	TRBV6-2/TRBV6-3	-	CASSLQGRGEQYF	TGTGCCAGCAGCCTACAGGGACGAGGAGAGCAGTACTTC
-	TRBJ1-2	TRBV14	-	CASSQAGGRGYGYTF	TGTGCCAGCAGCCAAGCAGGTGGAAGGGGCTATGGCTACACCTTC
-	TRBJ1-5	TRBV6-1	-	CASSEASNQPQHF	TGTGCCAGCAGTGAAGCGTCAAATCAGCCCCAGCATTTT
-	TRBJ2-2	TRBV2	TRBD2	CASSERAGGPGELFF	TGTGCCAGCAGTGAGAGAGCGGGAGGGCCCGGGGAGCTGTTTTTT
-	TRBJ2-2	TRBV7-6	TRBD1	CASSPSSGQVGELFF	TGTGCCAGCAGCCCCTCTTCCGGACAGGTCGGGGAGCTGTTTTTT
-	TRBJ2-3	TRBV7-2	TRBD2	CASRAAGGDTQYF	TGTGCCAGCAGAGCCGCGGGGGGGGATACGCAGTATTTT
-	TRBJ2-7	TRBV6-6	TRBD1	CASIPAGTGGNEQYF	TGTGCCAGCATCCCCGCCGGGACAGGGGGCAACGAGCAGTACTTC
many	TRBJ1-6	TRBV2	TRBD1	CASSDDDRAETSPLHF	TGTGCCAGCAGTGATGACGACAGGGCCGAAACCTCACCCCTCCACTTT
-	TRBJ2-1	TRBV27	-	CASSLPGRGEQFF	TGTGCCAGCAGTTTACCCGGTCGTGGTGAGCAGTTCTTC
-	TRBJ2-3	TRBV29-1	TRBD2	CSVAGLAGGRVSTDTQYF	TGCAGCGTTGCGGGACTAGCGGGGGGTAGAGTTAGCACAGATACGCAGTATTTT
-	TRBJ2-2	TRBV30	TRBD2	CAWSSGGIGTGELFF	TGTGCCTGGAGTTCGGGAGGGATCGGCACCGGGGAGCTGTTTTTT
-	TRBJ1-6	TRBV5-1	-	CASSPWQTGNNSPLHF	TGCGCCAGCAGCCCGTGGCAGACAGGAAATAATTCACCCCTCCACTTT
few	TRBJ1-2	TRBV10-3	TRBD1	CAISGGQGNYGYTF	TGTGCCATCAGTGGGGGACAGGGCAACTATGGCTACACCTTC
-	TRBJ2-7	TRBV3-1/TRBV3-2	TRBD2	CASSHSRGAYEQYF	TGTGCCAGCAGCCACTCGCGGGGGGCTTACGAGCAGTACTTC
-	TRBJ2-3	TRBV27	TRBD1	CASSFSRTGESDTQYF	TGTGCCAGCAGCTTCTCCAGGACAGGGGAATCAGATACGCAGTATTTT
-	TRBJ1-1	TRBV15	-	CATSRDRGRGNTEAFF	TGTGCCACCAGCAGAGACAGGGGCAGGGGGAACACTGAAGCTTTCTTT
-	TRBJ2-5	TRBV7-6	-	CASSLGLARETQYF	TGTGCCAGCAGCTTAGGGCTAGCTAGGGAGACCCAGTACTTC
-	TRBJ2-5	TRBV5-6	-	CASSYLQGGSETQYF	TGTGCCAGCAGCTACCTACAGGGTGGTTCAGAGACCCAGTACTTC
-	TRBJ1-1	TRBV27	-	CASSLSGGQNTEAFF	TGTGCCAGCAGTTTATCTGGGGGCCAGAACACTGAAGCTTTCTTT
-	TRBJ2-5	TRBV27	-	CASSSLRGGETQYF	TGTGCCAGCAGTTCCCTAAGGGGGGGGGAGACCCAGTACTTC
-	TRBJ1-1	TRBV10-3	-	CAISESANGAFF	TGTGCCATCAGTGAGTCGGCCAACGGGGCTTTCTTT
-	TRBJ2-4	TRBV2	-	CASSARIAKNIQYF	TGTGCCAGCAGTGCCAGGATAGCCAAAAACATTCAGTACTTC
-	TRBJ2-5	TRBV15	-	CATSRRTLPLETQYF	TGTGCCACCAGCAGACGGACATTACCCCTAGAGACCCAGTACTTC
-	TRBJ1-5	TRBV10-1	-	CASSGGGNQPQHF	TGCGCCAGCAGTGGGGGGGGCAATCAGCCCCAGCATTTT
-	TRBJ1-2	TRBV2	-	CARGQLHGYTF	TGTGCCAGAGGACAGCTCCATGGCTACACCTTC
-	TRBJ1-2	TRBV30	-	CAWTGGHGYTF	TGTGCCTGGACCGGGGGTCATGGCTACACCTTC
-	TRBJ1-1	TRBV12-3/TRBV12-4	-	CASSLGGVTEAFF	TGTGCCAGCAGTTTAGGGGGGGTTACTGAAGCTTTCTTT
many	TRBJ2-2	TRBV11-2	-	CASSFDPEDANTGELFF	TGTGCCAGCAGCTTTGACCCGGAGGACGCCAACACCGGGGAGCTGTTTTTT
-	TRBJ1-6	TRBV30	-	CAWGRQGSSPLHF	TGTGCCTGGGGGAGGCAGGGGAGTTCACCCCTCCACTTT
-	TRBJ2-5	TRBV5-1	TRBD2	CASSSKPGLAAQETQYF	TGCGCCAGCAGCTCCAAACCGGGACTAGCGGCACAAGAGACCCAGTACTTC
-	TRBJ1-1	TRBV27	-	CASSSKATGNTEAFF	TGTGCCAGCAGTTCTAAAGCTACGGGGAACACTGAAGCTTTCTTT